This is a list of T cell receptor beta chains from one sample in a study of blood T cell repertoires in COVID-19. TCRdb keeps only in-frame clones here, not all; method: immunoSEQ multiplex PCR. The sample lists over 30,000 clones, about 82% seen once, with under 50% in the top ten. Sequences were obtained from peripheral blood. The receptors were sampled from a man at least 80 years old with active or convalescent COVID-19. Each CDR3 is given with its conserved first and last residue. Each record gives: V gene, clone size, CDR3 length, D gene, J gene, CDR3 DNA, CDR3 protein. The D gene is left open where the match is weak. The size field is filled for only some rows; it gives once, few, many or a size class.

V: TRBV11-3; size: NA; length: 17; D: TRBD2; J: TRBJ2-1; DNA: TGTGCCAGCAGCTTACTAGCGGGGGGGTCCTCTTACAATGAGCAGTTCTTC; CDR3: CASSLLAGGSSYNEQFF
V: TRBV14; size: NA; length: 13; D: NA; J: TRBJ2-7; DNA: TGTGCCAGCAGCCAATCCGAGTACTACGAGCAGTACTTC; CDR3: CASSQSEYYEQYF
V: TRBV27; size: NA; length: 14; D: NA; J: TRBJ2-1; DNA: TGTGCCAGCAGTTCACTTAGCGCCGCAAATGAGCAGTTCTTC; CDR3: CASSSLSAANEQFF
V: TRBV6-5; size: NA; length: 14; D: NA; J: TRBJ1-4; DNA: TGTGCCAGCAGATCCCGGTCGGGGGTAGAAAAACTGTTTTTT; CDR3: CASRSRSGVEKLFF
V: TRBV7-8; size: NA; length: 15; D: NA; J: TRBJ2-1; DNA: TGTGCCAGCAGCCTGGAACTAACTAGTTACAATGAGCAGTTCTTC; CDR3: CASSLELTSYNEQFF
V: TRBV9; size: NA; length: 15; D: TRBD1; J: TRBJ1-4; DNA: TGTGCCAGCAGCGTTACCGGGACAGTTACTGAAAAACTGTTTTTT; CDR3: CASSVTGTVTEKLFF
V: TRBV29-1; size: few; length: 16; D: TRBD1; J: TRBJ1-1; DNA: TGCAGCGTTACTTGGTTGGACAGGTGGAACAGCCCTGAAGCTTTCTTT; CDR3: CSVTWLDRWNSPEAFF
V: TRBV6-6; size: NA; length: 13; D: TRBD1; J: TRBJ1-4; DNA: TGTGCCAGCAGCCCGACAGGGTTGGAAAAACTGTTTTTT; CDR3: CASSPTGLEKLFF
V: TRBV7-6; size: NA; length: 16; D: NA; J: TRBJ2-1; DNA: TGTGCCAGCAGCCCCAGCCTGGGCTCCTCCCTCAATGAGCAGTTCTTC; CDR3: CASSPSLGSSLNEQFF
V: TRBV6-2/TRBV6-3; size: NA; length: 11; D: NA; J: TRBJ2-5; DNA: TGTGCCAGCAGTTATAGCGGTGCCCAGTACTTC; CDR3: CASSYSGAQYF
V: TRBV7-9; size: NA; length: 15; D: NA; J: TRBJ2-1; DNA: TGTGCCAGCAGCCCTCCTGGCGGAGTCTACAATGAGCAGTTCTTC; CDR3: CASSPPGGVYNEQFF
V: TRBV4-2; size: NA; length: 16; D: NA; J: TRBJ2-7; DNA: TGTGCCAGCAGCCTAGAACAGAGCTCCAGCTCCTACGAGCAGTACTTC; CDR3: CASSLEQSSSSYEQYF
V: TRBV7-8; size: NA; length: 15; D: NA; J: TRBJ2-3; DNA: TGTGCCAGCAGCCGGGCAGGGAACACTGCAGATACGCAGTATTTT; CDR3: CASSRAGNTADTQYF
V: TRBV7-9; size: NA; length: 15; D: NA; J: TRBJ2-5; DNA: TGTGCCAGCAGCTTAACGCCAGGGGAGCAGGAGACCCAGTACTTC; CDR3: CASSLTPGEQETQYF
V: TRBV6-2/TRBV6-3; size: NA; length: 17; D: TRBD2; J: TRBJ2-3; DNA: TGTGCCAGCAGCAAACTGGGACTAGCGGGAGTCGCAGATACGCAGTATTTT; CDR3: CASSKLGLAGVADTQYF
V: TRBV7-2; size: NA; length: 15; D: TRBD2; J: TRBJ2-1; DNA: TGTGCCAGCAGCTTAGGCGCGGGGGCCTACAATGAGCAGTTCTTC; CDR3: CASSLGAGAYNEQFF
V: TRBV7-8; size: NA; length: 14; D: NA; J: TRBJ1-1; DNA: TGTGCCAGCACCGGGCAACAGGGAAACACTGAAGCTTTCTTT; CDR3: CASTGQQGNTEAFF
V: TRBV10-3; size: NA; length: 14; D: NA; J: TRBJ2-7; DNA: TGTGCCATCAGTGATCCCGGACAAGCCTACGAGCAGTACTTC; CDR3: CAISDPGQAYEQYF
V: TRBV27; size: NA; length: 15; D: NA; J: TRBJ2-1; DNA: TGTGCCAGCAGTCTCCTCGGGAAGTCCTACAATGAGCAGTTCTTC; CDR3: CASSLLGKSYNEQFF
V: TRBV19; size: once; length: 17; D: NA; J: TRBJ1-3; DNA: TGTGCCAGTAGTATAAATTTCGTGGGAGCGGCTGGAAACACCATATATTTT; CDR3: CASSINFVGAAGNTIYF
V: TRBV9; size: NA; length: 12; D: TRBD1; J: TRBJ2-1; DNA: TGTGCCAGCAGCGTAGAGGGGGCCGAGCAGTTCTTC; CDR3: CASSVEGAEQFF
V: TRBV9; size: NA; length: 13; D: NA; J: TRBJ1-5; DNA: TGTGCCAGCAGCGCGGGAAACAATCAGCCCCAGCATTTT; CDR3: CASSAGNNQPQHF
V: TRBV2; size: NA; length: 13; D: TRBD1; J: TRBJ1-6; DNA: TGTGCCAGCATTTCGGGACAGGGGAGTCCCCTCCACTTT; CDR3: CASISGQGSPLHF
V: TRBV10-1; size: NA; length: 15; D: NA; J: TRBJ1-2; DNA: TGCGCCACCTACATTAGGGCAGGGTGTAAGGGTGGCTACACCTTC; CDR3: CATYIRAGCKGGYTF
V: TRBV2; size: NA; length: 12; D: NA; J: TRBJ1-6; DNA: TGTGCCAGCTGGGCACAGGGCTCACCCCTCCACTTT; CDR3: CASWAQGSPLHF
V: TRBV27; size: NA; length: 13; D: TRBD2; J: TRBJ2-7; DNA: TGTGCCAGCGCGGCGGGAGGGCCGGGAGAGCAGTACTTC; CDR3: CASAAGGPGEQYF
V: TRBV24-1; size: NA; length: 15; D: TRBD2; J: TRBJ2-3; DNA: TGTGCCACCAGTGAGCCGGGGGGGGCCTACGATACGCAGTATTTT; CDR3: CATSEPGGAYDTQYF
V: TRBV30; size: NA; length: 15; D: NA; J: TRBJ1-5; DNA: TGTGCCTGGAGGCCGTTGGGGAGTCGCAATCAGCCCCAGCATTTT; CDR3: CAWRPLGSRNQPQHF